Detailed here is one TCR beta chain. Per the original methods: Amplification with reference gene primers provided the estimates of nucleated cell counts. Sequencing used immunoSEQ multiplex PCR; TCRdb keeps in-frame clones, though not all of them. D and trimming were read from the DNA, whereas the V and J calls and clone size are those reported in that table. This table holds under 100,000 clones, 87% found once. The sample is drawn from a study of blood T cell repertoires in COVID-19. Across the study: The United States, Italy and Spain provided the acute and convalescent COVID-19 samples. Nucleic acid was either cDNA or gDNA, and it came from T cells, B-cell-depleted T cells, or PBMCs.

In germline, CDR1 is SEHNR, CDR2 FQNEAQ (reference sequence). The CDR3 has 16 residues. The V gene lost 5 bases and the J gene lost 2 bases, with 18 bases spanning the gap. Source material: peripheral blood. The rearrangement joins TRBV7-9 to TRBJ1-2; D call uncertain. The TCR was taken from a male donor with acute or convalescent COVID-19. The CDR3 reads CASSLSLAEANYGYTF. The CDR3 nucleotides are TGTGCCAGCAGCCTAAGCCTTGCGGAGGCCAACTATGGCTACACCTTC.